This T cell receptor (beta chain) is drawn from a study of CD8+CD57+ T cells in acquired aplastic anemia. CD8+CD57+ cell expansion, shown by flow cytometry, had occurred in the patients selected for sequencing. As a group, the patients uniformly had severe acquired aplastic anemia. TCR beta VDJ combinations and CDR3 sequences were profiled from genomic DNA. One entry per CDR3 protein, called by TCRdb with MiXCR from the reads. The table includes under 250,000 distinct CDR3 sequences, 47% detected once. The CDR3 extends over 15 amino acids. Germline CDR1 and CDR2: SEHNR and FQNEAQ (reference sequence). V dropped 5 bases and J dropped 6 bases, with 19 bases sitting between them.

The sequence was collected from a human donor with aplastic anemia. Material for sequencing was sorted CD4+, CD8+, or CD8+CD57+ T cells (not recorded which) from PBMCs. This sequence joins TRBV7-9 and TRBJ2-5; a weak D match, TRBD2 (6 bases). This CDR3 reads CASSAMAGSGQTQYF. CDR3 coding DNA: TGTGCCAGCAGCGCTATGGCGGGGTCGGGGCAGACCCAGTACTTC.